The rows below give T cell receptor beta chains drawn from one sample of a study of T cells expressing NK-cell markers. TCRdb re-called the 5' RACE reads and gives one entry per CDR3 protein, without DNA. The repertoire table contains 400,000 or so distinct CDR3 sequences. The sequenced material came from blood T cells: a sorted CD56 or NKG2C T cell subset, CD4+ or CD8+ T cells, or bulk PBMC T cells (not recorded which). These receptors came from a woman in her forties or fifties in good health. CDR3s include the opening cysteine and the closing phenylalanine or tryptophan.

V gene: TRBV29-1; J gene: TRBJ2-1; CDR3 protein: CSGILSHYNNEQFF
V gene: TRBV29-1; J gene: TRBJ1-2; CDR3 protein: CSVDVTYGYTF
V gene: TRBV12-3/TRBV12-4; J gene: TRBJ2-3; CDR3 protein: CASTTTVGGIPQYF
V gene: TRBV20-1; J gene: TRBJ2-1; CDR3 protein: CSARGLGDYNEQFF
V gene: TRBV24-1; J gene: TRBJ2-7; CDR3 protein: CATSDSGDGPGYEQYF
V gene: TRBV27; J gene: TRBJ1-1; CDR3 protein: CAIFSNTEAFF
V gene: TRBV7-8; J gene: TRBJ1-3; CDR3 protein: CASSSWGARGNTIYF
V gene: TRBV3-1; J gene: TRBJ2-2; CDR3 protein: CASSLGTSTNTGELFF
V gene: TRBV10-2; J gene: TRBJ2-1; CDR3 protein: CASSEGWTSGRVGYEQFF
V gene: TRBV2; J gene: TRBJ2-1; CDR3 protein: CASRAGLAGESNEQFF
V gene: TRBV11-3; J gene: TRBJ1-1; CDR3 protein: CASSLDLGYPANTEAFF
V gene: TRBV12-3/TRBV12-4; J gene: TRBJ2-5; CDR3 protein: CASSLSKTQYF
V gene: TRBV12-3/TRBV12-4; J gene: TRBJ1-5; CDR3 protein: CASTPPSAGNQPQHF
V gene: TRBV12-3/TRBV12-4; J gene: TRBJ2-1; CDR3 protein: CASSDQWGERFF
V gene: TRBV2; J gene: TRBJ2-3; CDR3 protein: CASGVALATDTQYF
V gene: TRBV4-1; J gene: TRBJ2-1; CDR3 protein: CASSPYSSSYNEQFF
V gene: TRBV11-2; J gene: TRBJ2-7; CDR3 protein: CASSSGGVDYEQYF
V gene: TRBV2; J gene: TRBJ2-1; CDR3 protein: CASRGLGLAQYNEQFF
V gene: TRBV12-3/TRBV12-4; J gene: TRBJ2-2; CDR3 protein: CASSRWGRAGELFF
V gene: TRBV7-2; J gene: TRBJ2-7; CDR3 protein: CASSLGTYEQYF
V gene: TRBV10-3; J gene: TRBJ1-5; CDR3 protein: CAISRTGVGNQPQHF
V gene: TRBV10-3; J gene: TRBJ1-1; CDR3 protein: CAISAQGTEAFF
V gene: TRBV20-1; J gene: TRBJ1-1; CDR3 protein: CSAPWPDRGGTEAFF
V gene: TRBV12-3/TRBV12-4; J gene: TRBJ2-3; CDR3 protein: CASSHLLTSGGTDTQYF
V gene: TRBV5-5; J gene: TRBJ1-1; CDR3 protein: CASSPLTGAGNTEAFF
V gene: TRBV4-1; J gene: TRBJ2-5; CDR3 protein: CASSQKPQSGRETQYF
V gene: TRBV20-1; J gene: TRBJ2-1; CDR3 protein: CSARDFAGTNSREFF
V gene: TRBV7-8; J gene: TRBJ2-5; CDR3 protein: CASSPGTGPSGRARETQYF
V gene: TRBV12-3/TRBV12-4; J gene: TRBJ2-2; CDR3 protein: CASRLRRRGLSNTGELFF
V gene: TRBV3-1; J gene: TRBJ2-1; CDR3 protein: CASSQSFSSYNEQFF
V gene: TRBV6-2/TRBV6-3; J gene: TRBJ2-1; CDR3 protein: CASSYSTGIYNEQFF
V gene: TRBV7-6; J gene: TRBJ2-7; CDR3 protein: CASSLGGSSGIAYEQYF
V gene: TRBV9; J gene: TRBJ1-2; CDR3 protein: CASNRINYGYTF
V gene: TRBV7-9; J gene: TRBJ1-1; CDR3 protein: CASSSSAEAFF
V gene: TRBV5-5; J gene: TRBJ1-2; CDR3 protein: CASSLERDRARGYTF
V gene: TRBV4-1; J gene: TRBJ2-2; CDR3 protein: CASSQDAREGGELFF
V gene: TRBV3-1; J gene: TRBJ2-1; CDR3 protein: CASSQDPGLAGGREQFF
V gene: TRBV7-9; J gene: TRBJ2-1; CDR3 protein: CASSKGGRTVGYEQFF
V gene: TRBV25-1; J gene: TRBJ1-2; CDR3 protein: CASSDPASANYGYTF
V gene: TRBV18; J gene: TRBJ1-3; CDR3 protein: CASSPAQSGNTIYF
V gene: TRBV6-5; J gene: TRBJ2-3; CDR3 protein: CASSSYGSTDTQYF
V gene: TRBV7-6; J gene: TRBJ2-1; CDR3 protein: CASSFDSYNEQFF
V gene: TRBV20-1; J gene: TRBJ2-5; CDR3 protein: CSAPPPSGSRAVETQYF
V gene: TRBV27; J gene: TRBJ2-3; CDR3 protein: CASSLVPGRSADTQYF
V gene: TRBV5-1; J gene: TRBJ1-5; CDR3 protein: CASSLDAGAAGQPQHF
V gene: TRBV3-1; J gene: TRBJ2-1; CDR3 protein: CASSVSGATYNEQFF
V gene: TRBV6-5; J gene: TRBJ1-5; CDR3 protein: CASSSGQGPSNQPQHF
V gene: TRBV28; J gene: TRBJ2-3; CDR3 protein: CASSLVGGGYSDTQYF
V gene: TRBV12-3/TRBV12-4; J gene: TRBJ2-1; CDR3 protein: CASSLAYEQFF
V gene: TRBV12-3/TRBV12-4; J gene: TRBJ2-1; CDR3 protein: CASSLREWANEQFF
V gene: TRBV11-2; J gene: TRBJ2-1; CDR3 protein: CASSLPGVGSSSYNEQFF
V gene: TRBV11-3; J gene: TRBJ1-6; CDR3 protein: CASSSLGQGLSPLHF
V gene: TRBV2; J gene: TRBJ2-7; CDR3 protein: CASSGSVSGRAPYEQYF